This entry lists 14 T cell receptor beta chains sequenced from one sample in a study of T-cell memory formation after mild COVID-19. TCRdb passed the 5' RACE reads through MiXCR, listing each CDR3 protein once. Seen here are roughly 560,000 distinct CDR3 sequences, roughly 22% observed once, and the top ten hold approximately 13%. The sample taken for sequencing was PBMCs or a T cell subset sorted from them (not recorded which). These receptors all come from an adult woman who had mild COVID-19 (a few samples of this study predate the infection). Cell type and time point are not known.

This clonotype was counted only a few times. The J gene is TRBJ2-1, the V gene TRBV5-1; D is possibly TRBD2 (6 bases). Germline V gives CDR1 SGHRS, CDR2 YFSETQ. V dropped 3 bases and J dropped 4 bases, with 17 bases sitting between them. CDR3 length equals 16 residues. CDR3 protein: CASSSSSGGWYNEQFF. CDR3 DNA sequence: TGCGCCAGCAGCTCGAGTAGCGGAGGTTGGTACAATGAGCAGTTCTTC.

The rearrangement links TRBV5-1 to TRBJ1-3, with unresolved D. Trimming removed 0 bases at V and 0 bases at J, with 7 bases between. CDR3 length: 15 residues. CDR1 and CDR2 (germline): SGHRS, YFSETQ. Here the CDR3 DNA reads TGCGCCAGCAGCTTGGAGCCAGACTCTGGAAACACCATATATTTT. Protein sequence: CASSLEPDSGNTIYF.

This clonotype has a count of ten or more. This chain uses TRBV5-1 with TRBJ2-3; D not resolved. The V end was cut by 5 bases, the J end by 0 bases, with 7 bases between. The CDR3 has 13 residues. Per germline, CDR1 SGHRS and CDR2 YFSETQ. The CDR3 nucleotides are TGCGCCAGCAGTAAGGAAAGCACAGATACGCAGTATTTT. This sequence encodes CASSKESTDTQYF.

This clonotype appeared a few times. The V and J genes are TRBV29-1 and TRBJ1-4; TRBD1 aligns across 11 bases. CDR3 length: 13 amino acids. Trimming at V came to 7 bases and at J to 7 bases, leaving 5 bases not matched to a gene. Germline V lookup: CDR1 SQVTM, CDR2 ANQGSEA. The CDR3 DNA reads as TGCAGCGGCCGGACAGGGGGCGTTGAAAAACTGTTTTTT. This sequence encodes CSGRTGGVEKLFF.

The J gene is TRBJ2-7, the V gene TRBV11-1; D may be TRBD2 (6 bases). Germline V gene data show CDR1 as SGHAT and CDR2 as FQDESV (reference sequence). The CDR3 is 15 amino acids. Trimming took 4 bases from V and 5 from J, leaving 18 bases between them. Written as DNA, the CDR3 is TGTGCCAGCAGCTGGCGGGACGGGAAGGCTAACGAGCAGTACTTC. It is translated as CASSWRDGKANEQYF.

This clonotype turned up a few times. The chain couples TRBV12-3 or TRBV12-4 to TRBJ1-1; 10 positions match TRBD1. The CDR3 sequence is 15 residues long. The V segment lost 4 bases and the J segment 1 base; nucleotides outside the gene matches: 3. For the CDR3, the DNA is TGTGCCAGCAGTTCCCGGACAGGGGGGAACACTGAAGCTTTCTTT. This encodes CASSSRTGGNTEAFF.

V usage is TRBV29-1 and J usage is TRBJ1-1, with 9 bases lining up with TRBD1. This CDR3 comprises 14 residues. V lost 5 bases, J lost 5 bases, and 9 bases stayed unmatched. Germline V gene data show CDR1 as SQVTM and CDR2 as ANQGSEA. CDR3 loop: CSVWDRAWETEAFF. CDR3 DNA: TGCAGCGTTTGGGACAGGGCATGGGAAACTGAAGCTTTCTTT.

The chain is built from TRBV5-6 and TRBJ1-1; TRBD1 agrees at 9 bases. Germline CDR1 reads SGHDT; CDR2 reads YYEEEE. J was trimmed by 0 bases and V by 4 bases; bases with no gene match: 7. This CDR3 region has 16 residues. CDR3: CASSLQGARMNTEAFF. CDR3 nucleotide sequence: TGTGCCAGCAGCCTACAGGGGGCTCGGATGAACACTGAAGCTTTCTTT.

The chain couples TRBV20-1 to TRBJ2-5; tentatively, D is TRBD2 (7 bases). Germline V gene sequence: CDR1 DFQATT, CDR2 SNEGSKA (reference sequence). The CDR3 contains 15 residues. V dropped 1 base and J dropped 2 bases, with 14 bases sitting between them. The CDR3 DNA follows: TGCAGTGCTAGAGTTCCAAGGGGGGGTCAAGAGACCCAGTACTTC. Encoded protein: CSARVPRGGQETQYF.

This clonotype was detected many times. The chain joins TRBV20-1 to TRBJ2-7; D assignment may be TRBD1 or TRBD2 (5 bases each). This CDR3 comprises 16 residues. The V and J ends lost 1 base and 2 bases respectively, with 18 bases between them. In germline, CDR1 is DFQATT, CDR2 SNEGSKA (reference sequence). CDR3: CSARAARGIETYEQYF. CDR3 DNA sequence: TGCAGTGCTAGAGCCGCGAGGGGAATCGAAACCTACGAGCAGTACTTC.

This clonotype has a handful of counts. V and J are TRBV30 and TRBJ1-1; D remains unclear. Trimming took off 0 bases at V and 4 bases at J, with 9 bases between the two ends. Germline V CDR1 and CDR2: GTSNPN, SVGIG (reference sequence). The CDR3 loop spans 13 amino acids. CDR3 nucleotides: TGTGCCTGGAGTGTCTATGGAAGCACTGAAGCTTTCTTT. Amino acids: CAWSVYGSTEAFF.

This chain connects TRBV7-6 to TRBJ2-2, with 12 bases lining up with TRBD2. J lost 7 bases, V lost 7 bases, and 7 bases had no gene match. Per germline, CDR1 SGHVS and CDR2 FNYEAQ. The CDR3 runs 15 residues. The CDR3 here is CASTMTSGRGGELFF. The CDR3 nucleotides are TGTGCCAGCACCATGACTAGCGGGAGAGGCGGGGAGCTGTTTTTT.

The rearrangement links TRBV5-6 to TRBJ2-5; D is uncertain. Germline V lookup: CDR1 SGHDT, CDR2 YYEEEE. This CDR3 is 12 amino acids long. Deletions cut 1 base from V and 3 bases from J, with 4 bases between. The CDR3 nucleotides are TGTGCCAGCAGCTTGACGGAAGAGACCCAGTACTTC. Encoded protein: CASSLTEETQYF.

The chain is built from TRBV6-2 or TRBV6-3 and TRBJ2-7; the D is unclear. The V end was cut by 6 bases, the J end by 4 bases, with 13 bases between. The CDR3 extends over 13 amino acids. Germline CDR1 and CDR2: MNHEY and SVGEGT. CDR3 in DNA: TGTGCCAGCAGCCGCCGCGGATTGTACGAGCAGTACTTC. Protein sequence: CASSRRGLYEQYF.